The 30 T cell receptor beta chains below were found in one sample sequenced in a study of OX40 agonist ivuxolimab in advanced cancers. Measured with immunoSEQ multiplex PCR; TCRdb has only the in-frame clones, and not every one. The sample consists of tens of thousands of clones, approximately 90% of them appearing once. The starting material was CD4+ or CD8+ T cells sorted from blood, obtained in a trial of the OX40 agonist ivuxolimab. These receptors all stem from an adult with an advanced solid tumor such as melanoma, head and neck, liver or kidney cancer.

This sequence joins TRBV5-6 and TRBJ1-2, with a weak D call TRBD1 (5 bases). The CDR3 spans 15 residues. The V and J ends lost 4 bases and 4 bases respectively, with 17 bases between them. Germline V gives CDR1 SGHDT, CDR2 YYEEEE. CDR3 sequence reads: CASSRVSQGLYGYTF. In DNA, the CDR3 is TGTGCCAGCAGCAGGGTCTCTCAGGGCCTCTATGGCTACACCTTC.

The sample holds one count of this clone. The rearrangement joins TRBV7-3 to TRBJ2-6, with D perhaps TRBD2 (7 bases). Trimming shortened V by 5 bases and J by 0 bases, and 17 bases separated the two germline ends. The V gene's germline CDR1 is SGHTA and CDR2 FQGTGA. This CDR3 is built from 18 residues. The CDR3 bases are TGTGCCAGCAGCGCCCGGCCGGGGGGCTCCTCTGGGGCCAACGTCCTGACTTTC. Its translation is CASSARPGGSSGANVLTF.

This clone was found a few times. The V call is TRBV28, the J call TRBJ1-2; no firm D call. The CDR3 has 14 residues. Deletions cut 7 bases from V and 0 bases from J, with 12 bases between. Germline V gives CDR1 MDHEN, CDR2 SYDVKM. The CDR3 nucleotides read TGTGCCAGCATCCCAGGAACTCCTAACTATGGCTACACCTTC. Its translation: CASIPGTPNYGYTF.

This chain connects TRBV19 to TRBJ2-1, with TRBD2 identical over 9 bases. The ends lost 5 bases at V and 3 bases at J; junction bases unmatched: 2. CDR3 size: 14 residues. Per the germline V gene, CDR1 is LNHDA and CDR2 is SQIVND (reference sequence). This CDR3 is CASSGREGYNEQFF. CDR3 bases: TGTGCCAGTAGTGGGCGGGAGGGCTACAATGAGCAGTTCTTC.

CDR3 nucleotides: TGCGCCAGCAGCCCCCAGGGATCAGATACGCAGTATTTT. Its protein product is CASSPQGSDTQYF. The chain is built from TRBV5-1 and TRBJ2-3; perhaps TRBD1 as D (5 bases). This CDR3 region has 13 residues. CDR1 is SGHRS and CDR2 is YFSETQ in the germline V gene. Between the trimmed V and J ends, which lost 4 bases and 4 bases, there was a span of 10 bases.

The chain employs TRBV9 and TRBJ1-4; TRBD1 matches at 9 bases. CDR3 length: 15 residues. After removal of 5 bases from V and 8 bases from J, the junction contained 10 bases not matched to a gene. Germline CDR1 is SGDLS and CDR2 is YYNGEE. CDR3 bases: TGTGCCAGCAGTGCTACAGGGGGCGCGGGGGAAAAACTGTTTTTT. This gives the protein CASSATGGAGEKLFF.

CDR3 nucleotides: TGTGCCAGCAGCCCCGGGCTAGCGGGAACGGGGGGCACAGATACGCAGTATTTT. Protein sequence: CASSPGLAGTGGTDTQYF. This sequence joins TRBV7-3 and TRBJ2-3, with TRBD2 matching 9 bases. The CDR3 is 18 residues long. Germline CDR1 SGHTA, CDR2 FQGTGA. The trim removed 5 bases at V and 1 base at J, leaving 13 bases unmatched.

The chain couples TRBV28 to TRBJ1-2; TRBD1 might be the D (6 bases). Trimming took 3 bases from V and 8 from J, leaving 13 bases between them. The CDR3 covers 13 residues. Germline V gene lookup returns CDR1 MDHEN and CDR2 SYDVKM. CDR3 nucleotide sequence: TGTGCCAGCAGTTTTCAGGGGAGGCAAGGCTACACCTTC. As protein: CASSFQGRQGYTF.

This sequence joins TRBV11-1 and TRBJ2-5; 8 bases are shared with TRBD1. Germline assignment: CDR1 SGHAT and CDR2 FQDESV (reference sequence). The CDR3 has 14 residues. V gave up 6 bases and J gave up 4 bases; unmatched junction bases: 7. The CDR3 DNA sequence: TGTGCCAGCAGTCCACAGGGGGTCCGAGAGACCCAGTACTTC. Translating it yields CASSPQGVRETQYF.

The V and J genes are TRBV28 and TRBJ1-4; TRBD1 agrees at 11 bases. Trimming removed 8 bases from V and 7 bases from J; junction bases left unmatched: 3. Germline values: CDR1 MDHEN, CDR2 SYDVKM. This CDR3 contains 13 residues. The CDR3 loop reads CASGQGAGEKLFF. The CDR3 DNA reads TGTGCCAGCGGACAGGGGGCCGGTGAAAAACTGTTTTTT.

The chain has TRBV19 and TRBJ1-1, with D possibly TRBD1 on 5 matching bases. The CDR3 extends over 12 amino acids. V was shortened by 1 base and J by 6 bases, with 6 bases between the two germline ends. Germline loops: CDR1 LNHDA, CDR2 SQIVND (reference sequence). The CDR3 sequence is CASSIGRAEAFF. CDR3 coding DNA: TGTGCCAGTAGTATAGGCAGGGCTGAAGCTTTCTTT. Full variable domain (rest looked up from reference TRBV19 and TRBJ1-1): DGGITQSPKYLFRKEGQNVTLSCEQNLNHDAMYWYRQDPGQGLRLIYYSQIVNDFQKGDIAEGYSVSREKKESFPLTVTSAQKNPTAFYLCASSIGRAEAFFGQGTRLTVV.

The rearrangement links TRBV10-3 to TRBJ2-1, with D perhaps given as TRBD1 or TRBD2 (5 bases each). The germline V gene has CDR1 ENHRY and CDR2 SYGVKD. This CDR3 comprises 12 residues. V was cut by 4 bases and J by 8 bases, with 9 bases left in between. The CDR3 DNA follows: TGTGCCATCAGTGGAGGGGCGGATGAGCAGTTCTTC. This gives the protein CAISGGADEQFF.

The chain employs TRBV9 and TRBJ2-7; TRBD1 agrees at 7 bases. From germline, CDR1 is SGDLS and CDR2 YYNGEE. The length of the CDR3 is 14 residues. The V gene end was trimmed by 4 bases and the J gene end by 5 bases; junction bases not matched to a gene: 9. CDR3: CASSLTQGSHEQYF. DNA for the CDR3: TGTGCCAGCAGCTTGACACAGGGGTCCCACGAGCAGTACTTC. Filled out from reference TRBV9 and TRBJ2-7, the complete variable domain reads DSGVTQTPKHLITATGQRVTLRCSPRSGDLSVYWYQQSLDQGLQFLIQYYNGEERAKGNILERFSAQQFPDLHSELNLSSLELGDSALYFCASSLTQGSHEQYFGPGTRLTVT.

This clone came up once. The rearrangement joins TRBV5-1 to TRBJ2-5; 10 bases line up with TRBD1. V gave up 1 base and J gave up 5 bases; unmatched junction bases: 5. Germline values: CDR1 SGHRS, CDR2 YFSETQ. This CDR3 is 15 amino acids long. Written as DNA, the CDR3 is TGCGCCAGCAGCTTGCTGGGACAGGGGCACGAGACCCAGTACTTC. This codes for CASSLLGQGHETQYF.

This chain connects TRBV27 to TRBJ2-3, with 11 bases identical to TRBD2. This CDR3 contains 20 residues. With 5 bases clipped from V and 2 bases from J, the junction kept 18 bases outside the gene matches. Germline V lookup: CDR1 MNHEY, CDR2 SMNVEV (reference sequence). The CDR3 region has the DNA TGTGCCAGCAGTCCTAATGGCCCTGGGGTAGCGGGAGGGTACACAGATACGCAGTATTTT. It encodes CASSPNGPGVAGGYTDTQYF.

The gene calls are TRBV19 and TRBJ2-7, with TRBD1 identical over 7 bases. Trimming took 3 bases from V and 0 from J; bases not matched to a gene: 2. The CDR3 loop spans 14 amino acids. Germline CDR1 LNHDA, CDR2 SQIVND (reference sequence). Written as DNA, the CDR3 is TGTGCCAGTAGTATCGGACAGGCCTCCTACGAGCAGTACTTC. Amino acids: CASSIGQASYEQYF.

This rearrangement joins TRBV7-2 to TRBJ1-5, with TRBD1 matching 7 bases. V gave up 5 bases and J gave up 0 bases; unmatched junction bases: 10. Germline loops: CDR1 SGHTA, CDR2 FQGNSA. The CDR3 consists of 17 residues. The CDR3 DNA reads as TGTGCCAGCAGCCCCCTGACAGGGACCATTAGCAATCAGCCCCAGCATTTT. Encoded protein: CASSPLTGTISNQPQHF.

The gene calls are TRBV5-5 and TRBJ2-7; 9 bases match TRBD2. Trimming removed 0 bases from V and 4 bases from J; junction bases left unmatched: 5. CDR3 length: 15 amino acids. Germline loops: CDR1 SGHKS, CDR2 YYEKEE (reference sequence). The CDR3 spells CASSLDLAGRYEQYF. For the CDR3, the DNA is TGTGCCAGCAGCTTGGATCTAGCGGGAAGATACGAGCAGTACTTC.

The CDR3 bases are TGTGCCAGCAGTACTGGACAGGGGATGGGGGGGGGCTACACCTTC. This gives the protein CASSTGQGMGGGYTF. This chain connects TRBV6-5 to TRBJ1-2; TRBD1 matches 9 bases. Germline-derived CDR1 and CDR2 are MNHEY and SVGAGI. With 5 bases clipped from V and 8 bases from J, the junction kept 12 bases outside the gene matches. The CDR3 is made up of 15 amino acids.

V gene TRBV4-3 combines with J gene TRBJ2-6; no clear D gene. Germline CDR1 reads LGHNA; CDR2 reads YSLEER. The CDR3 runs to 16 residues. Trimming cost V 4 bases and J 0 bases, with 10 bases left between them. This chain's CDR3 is CASSPKGPSGANVLTF. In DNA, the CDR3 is TGCGCCAGCAGCCCTAAGGGTCCCTCTGGGGCCAACGTCCTGACTTTC.

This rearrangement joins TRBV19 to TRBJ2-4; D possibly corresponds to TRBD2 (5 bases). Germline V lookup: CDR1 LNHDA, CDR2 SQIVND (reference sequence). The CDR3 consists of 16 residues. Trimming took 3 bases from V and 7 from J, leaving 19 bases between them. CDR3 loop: CASSMGGGSLYNIQYF. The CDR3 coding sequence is TGTGCCAGTAGTATGGGCGGCGGGTCTTTGTACAACATTCAGTACTTC.

CDR3 sequence reads: CASSFSGLADNEQFF. The CDR3 DNA reads as TGTGCCAGCAGTTTTTCGGGACTAGCGGACAATGAGCAGTTCTTC. This chain uses TRBV28 with TRBJ2-1; 11 bases fit TRBD2. The CDR3 is 15 amino acids. Germline loops: CDR1 MDHEN, CDR2 SYDVKM. The V gene end was trimmed by 3 bases and the J gene end by 5 bases; junction bases not matched to a gene: 3. The variable domain in full, completed from reference TRBV28 and TRBJ2-1, reads DVKVTQSSRYLVKRTGEKVFLECVQDMDHENMFWYRQDPGLGLRLIYFSYDVKMKEKGDIPEGYSVSREKKERFSLILESASTNQTSMYLCASSFSGLADNEQFFGPGTRLTVL.

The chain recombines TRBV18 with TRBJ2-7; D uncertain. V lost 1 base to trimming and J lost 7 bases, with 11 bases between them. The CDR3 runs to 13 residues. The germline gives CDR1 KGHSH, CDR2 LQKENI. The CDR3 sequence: CASSPLKGQEQYF. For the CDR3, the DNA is TGTGCCAGCTCACCACTTAAAGGGCAGGAGCAGTACTTC.

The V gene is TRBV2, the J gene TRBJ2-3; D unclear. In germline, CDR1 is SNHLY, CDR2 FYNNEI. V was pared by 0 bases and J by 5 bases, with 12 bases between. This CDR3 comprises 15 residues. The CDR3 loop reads CASSEALRAVDTQYF. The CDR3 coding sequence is TGTGCCAGCAGTGAAGCGCTTCGGGCGGTAGATACGCAGTATTTT. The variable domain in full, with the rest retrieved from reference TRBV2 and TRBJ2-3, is EPEVTQTPSHQVTQMGQEVILRCVPISNHLYFYWYRQILGQKVEFLVSFYNNEISEKSEIFDDQFSVERPDGSNFTLKIRSTKLEDSAMYFCASSEALRAVDTQYFGPGTRLTVL.

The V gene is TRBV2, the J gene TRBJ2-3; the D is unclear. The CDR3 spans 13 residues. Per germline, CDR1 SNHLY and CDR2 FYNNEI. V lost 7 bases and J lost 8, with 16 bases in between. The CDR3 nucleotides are TGTGCCAGCAAAGCCGACGCGCAGCCTACGCAGTATTTT. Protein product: CASKADAQPTQYF.

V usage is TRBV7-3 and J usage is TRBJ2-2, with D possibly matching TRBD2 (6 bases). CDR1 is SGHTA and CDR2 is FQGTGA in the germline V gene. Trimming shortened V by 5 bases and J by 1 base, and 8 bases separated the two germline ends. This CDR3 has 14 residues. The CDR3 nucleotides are TGTGCCAGCAGCAATAGCGGGAACACCGGGGAGCTGTTTTTT. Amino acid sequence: CASSNSGNTGELFF.

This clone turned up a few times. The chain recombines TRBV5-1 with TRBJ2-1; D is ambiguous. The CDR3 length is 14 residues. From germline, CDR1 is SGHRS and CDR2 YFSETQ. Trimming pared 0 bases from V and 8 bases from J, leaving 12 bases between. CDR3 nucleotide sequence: TGCGCCAGCAGCTTGGGAAGCTTCACCGATGAGCAGTTCTTC. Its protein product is CASSLGSFTDEQFF.

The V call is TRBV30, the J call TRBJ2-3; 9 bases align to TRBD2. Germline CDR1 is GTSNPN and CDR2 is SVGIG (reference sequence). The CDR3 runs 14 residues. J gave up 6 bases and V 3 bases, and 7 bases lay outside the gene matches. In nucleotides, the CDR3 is TGTGCCTGGAGGACTAGCGGCATAATGGATACGCAGTATTTT. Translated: CAWRTSGIMDTQYF. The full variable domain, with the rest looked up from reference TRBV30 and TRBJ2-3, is SQTIHQWPATLVQPVGSPLSLECTVEGTSNPNLYWYRQAAGRGLQLLFYSVGIGQISSEVPQNLSASRPQDRQFILSSKKLLLSDSGFYLCAWRTSGIMDTQYFGPGTRLTVL.

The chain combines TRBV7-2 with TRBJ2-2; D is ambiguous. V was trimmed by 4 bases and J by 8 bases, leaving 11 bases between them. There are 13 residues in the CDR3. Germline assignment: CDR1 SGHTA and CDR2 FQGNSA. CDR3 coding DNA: TGTGCCAGCAGCTCGGCAATGGGGGGGGAGCTGTTTTTT. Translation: CASSSAMGGELFF.

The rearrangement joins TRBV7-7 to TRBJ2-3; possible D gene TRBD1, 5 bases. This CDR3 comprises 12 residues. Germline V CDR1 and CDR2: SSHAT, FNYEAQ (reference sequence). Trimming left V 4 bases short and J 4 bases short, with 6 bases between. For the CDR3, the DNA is TGTGCCAGCAGCTCAGGGTCAGATACGCAGTATTTT. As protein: CASSSGSDTQYF.